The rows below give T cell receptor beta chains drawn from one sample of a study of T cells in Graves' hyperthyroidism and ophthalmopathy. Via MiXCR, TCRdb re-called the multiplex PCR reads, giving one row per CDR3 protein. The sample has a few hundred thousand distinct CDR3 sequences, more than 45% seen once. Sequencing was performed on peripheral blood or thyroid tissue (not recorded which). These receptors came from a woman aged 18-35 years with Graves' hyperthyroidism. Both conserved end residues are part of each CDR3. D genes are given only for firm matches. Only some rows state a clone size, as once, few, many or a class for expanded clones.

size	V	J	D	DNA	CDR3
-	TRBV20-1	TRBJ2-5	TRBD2	TGCAGTGCTAGAGGCGAAACTAGCGGGAGGGCACAGTACTTC	CSARGETSGRAQYF
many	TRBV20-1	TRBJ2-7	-	TGCAGTGCCCGTCCCTGGTGGCAGGCTTTAAAGCAGTACTTC	CSARPWWQALKQYF
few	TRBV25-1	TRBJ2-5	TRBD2	TGTGCCAGCAGTGCTAGAGGGAGGGTCCAAGAGACCCAGTACTTC	CASSARGRVQETQYF
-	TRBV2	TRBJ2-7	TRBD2	TGTGCCAGCAGTGTGGCTAGCGGGAGTAGCGATGAGCAGTACTTC	CASSVASGSSDEQYF
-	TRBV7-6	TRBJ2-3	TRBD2	TGTGCCAGCAGCCAGAGTGCTGGGCGGGAGCTACCCGATACGCAGTATTTT	CASSQSAGRELPDTQYF
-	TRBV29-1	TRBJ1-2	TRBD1	TGCAGCGTAGTGACAGGGAACGCTAACTATGGCTACACCTTC	CSVVTGNANYGYTF
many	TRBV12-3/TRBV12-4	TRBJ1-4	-	TGTGCCAGCAGTCCGAGGACCTTTAGGGAAAAACTGTTTTTT	CASSPRTFREKLFF
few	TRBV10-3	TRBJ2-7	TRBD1	TGTGCCATCAGTGATAACTGGGGACAGGGCGGTGAGCAGTACTTC	CAISDNWGQGGEQYF
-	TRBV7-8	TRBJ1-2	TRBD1	TGTGCCAGCAGCCCCGCCGGGACAGGGGGTATCGGCTACACCTTC	CASSPAGTGGIGYTF
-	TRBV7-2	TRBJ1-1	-	TGTGCCAGCAGCTTAGACAGGTGGAGTAATGAAGCTTTCTTT	CASSLDRWSNEAFF
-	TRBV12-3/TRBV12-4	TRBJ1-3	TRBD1	TGTGCCAGCAGCCGTCCAACCGGGACAGCTGGAAACACCATATATTTT	CASSRPTGTAGNTIYF
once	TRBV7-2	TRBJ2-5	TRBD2	TGTGCCACCAGCAGAAATCGGGGAGGGTTGGAGACCCAGTACTTC	CATSRNRGGLETQYF
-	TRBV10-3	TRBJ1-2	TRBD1	TGTGCCATCCAAGGACAGGGGGGCACATCTAACTATGGCTACACCTTC	CAIQGQGGTSNYGYTF
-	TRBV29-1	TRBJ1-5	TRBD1	TGCAGCGTTTTACAGGGGGGGCAGCCCCAGCATTTT	CSVLQGGQPQHF
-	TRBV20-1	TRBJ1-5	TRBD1	TGCAGTGCTAGTGGGACAGGGAGTGGAGAGACCCAGCATTTT	CSASGTGSGETQHF
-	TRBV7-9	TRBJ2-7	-	TGTGCCAGCAGCGTTGGGGGGGAGCAGTACTTC	CASSVGGEQYF
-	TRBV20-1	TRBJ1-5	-	TGCAGTGCTAGACTGCCCTTGGGACAGCCCCAGCATTTT	CSARLPLGQPQHF
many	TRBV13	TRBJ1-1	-	TGTGCCAGCAGCCCCTCGACAGAGGGGGGGACTGAAGCTTTCTTT	CASSPSTEGGTEAFF
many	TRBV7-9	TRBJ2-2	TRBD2	TGTGCCAGCAGACCGGGGGGAACCGGGGAGCTGTTTTTT	CASRPGGTGELFF
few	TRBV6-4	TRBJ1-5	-	TGTGCCACCAAAAAAACCCCCCACAAGGGGCCGAATCAGCCCCAGCATTTT	CATKKTPHKGPNQPQHF
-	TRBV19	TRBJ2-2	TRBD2	TGTGCCAGTAGTTGGGGGCTAGCGGGCAACACCGGGGAGCTGTTTTTT	CASSWGLAGNTGELFF
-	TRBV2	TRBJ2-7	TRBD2	TGTGCCAGCAGCGGGACCGCACGAGCGGGAAAGAAAGAGCAGTACTTC	CASSGTARAGKKEQYF
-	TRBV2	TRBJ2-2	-	TGTGCCAGCAGGTTATTGGAGCTGTTTTTT	CASRLLELFF
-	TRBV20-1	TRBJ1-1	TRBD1	TGCAGTGCTATCACAGGGGGGCTTGAAGCTTTCTTT	CSAITGGLEAFF
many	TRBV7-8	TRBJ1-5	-	TGTGCCAGCAGCTTAGGAGGATCCTATCAGCCCCAGCATTTT	CASSLGGSYQPQHF
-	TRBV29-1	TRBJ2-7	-	TGCAGCGTAGGAGATGGAGGGTATGGATACAATGAGCAGTACTTC	CSVGDGGYGYNEQYF
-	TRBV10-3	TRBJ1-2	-	TGTGCCATCAACGTGGCGGGACCGGGAAACACCTTC	CAINVAGPGNTF
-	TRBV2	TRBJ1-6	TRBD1	TGTGCCAGCCACAGACAGGGTACTTCACCCCTCCACTTT	CASHRQGTSPLHF
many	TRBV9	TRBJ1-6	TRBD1	TGTGCCAGCAGCGTAGACCCGGGACAGCATAATTCACCCCTCCACTTT	CASSVDPGQHNSPLHF
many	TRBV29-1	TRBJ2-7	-	TGCAGCGTTGGCAGAGGGTACGAGCAGTACTTC	CSVGRGYEQYF
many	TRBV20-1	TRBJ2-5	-	TGCAGTGCTCCGCCGCTGGATGGGTTTGGAGAACAAGAGACCCAGTACTTC	CSAPPLDGFGEQETQYF
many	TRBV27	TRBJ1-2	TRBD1	TGTGCCAGCAGGACAGGGGCGGGTGGCTACACCTTC	CASRTGAGGYTF
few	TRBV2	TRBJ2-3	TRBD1	TGTGCCAGCAGTAAAGAACAGGGGCGCAGCACAGATACGCAGTATTTT	CASSKEQGRSTDTQYF
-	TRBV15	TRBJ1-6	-	TGTGCCACCAGCAGATTTCGGGAAGGGTCACCCCTCCACTTT	CATSRFREGSPLHF
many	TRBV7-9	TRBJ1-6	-	TGTGCCAGCAGCTTAGGAGTAGGGCGTGATTCACCCCTCCACTTT	CASSLGVGRDSPLHF
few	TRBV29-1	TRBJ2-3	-	TGCAGCGCCCCTGGGGGAATTTTCACAGATACGCAGTATTTT	CSAPGGIFTDTQYF
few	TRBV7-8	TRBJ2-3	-	TGTGCCAGCAACGAACTAGCCACAGATACGCAGTATTTT	CASNELATDTQYF
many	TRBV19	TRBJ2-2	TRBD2	TGTGCCAGTACTACACTTATAGCGGGAGCGAACACCGGGGAGCTGTTTTTT	CASTTLIAGANTGELFF
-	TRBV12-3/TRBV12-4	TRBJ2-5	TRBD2	TGTGCCAGCAGTGACAGCGGGAAAGAGACCCAGTACTTC	CASSDSGKETQYF
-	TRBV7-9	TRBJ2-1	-	TGTGCCAGCAGCGTCGATTTGGATGAGCAGTTCTTC	CASSVDLDEQFF
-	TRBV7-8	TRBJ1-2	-	TGTGCCAGCAGCCCGAACTTTTTCTATGGCTACACCTTC	CASSPNFFYGYTF
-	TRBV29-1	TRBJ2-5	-	TGCAGCGTTGAAGCGGGACAAACTCAAGAGACCCAGTACTTC	CSVEAGQTQETQYF
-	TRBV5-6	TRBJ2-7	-	TGTGCCACCTCACCTAGACTAGGAACCTACAATGAGCAGTACTTC	CATSPRLGTYNEQYF
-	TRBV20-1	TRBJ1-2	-	TGCAGTGCTACTGGCTGCACCTTC	CSATGCTF
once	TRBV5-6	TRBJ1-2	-	TGTGCCAGCAGCCCCCGGCTTTTCTATGGCTACACCTTC	CASSPRLFYGYTF